Only a few counts were recorded for the clone carrying this TCR beta chain. The CDR3 is made up of 15 amino acids. Germline V gives CDR1 SGHVS, CDR2 FQNEAQ. Trimming removed 5 bases from V and 7 bases from J; junction bases left unmatched: 5. This record belongs to a study of cytomegalovirus exposure and HLA in healthy donors. Vbeta (60) and Jbeta (13) primers were used in the PCR. The repertoire was sequenced with immunoSEQ multiplex PCR; TCRdb's copy has only in-frame clones and lacks some. Among roughly 89,000 clones listed, roughly 80% were seen once. The V call is TRBV7-8, the J call TRBJ1-4; 12 nucleotides agree with TRBD1. Sequenced material: PBMCs. The sequence was obtained from a man aged 25-45 years in good health and CMV-seropositive. CDR3 sequence: CASSPGTGGGEKLFF. In DNA form, the CDR3 reads TGTGCCAGCAGCCCCGGGACAGGGGGCGGTGAAAAACTGTTTTTT.